These 30 T cell receptor beta chains were all obtained from the same sample, sequenced in a study of blood T cell repertoires in COVID-19. Only in-frame clones appear in the TCRdb table, and some are missing; sequencing was by immunoSEQ multiplex PCR. The sample lists 100,000 to 150,000 clones, more than 75% occurring once. Input material: peripheral blood. The receptors here all came from a man aged 60 to 75 with acute or convalescent COVID-19.

The genes are TRBV3-1 (or the pseudogene TRBV3-2) and TRBJ2-7, with D possibly matching TRBD2 (6 bases). The V and J ends lost 4 bases and 3 bases respectively, with 25 bases between them. This CDR3 spans 18 amino acids. CDR1 and CDR2 from the germline V gene are LGHDT and YNNKEL (reference sequence). CDR3 nucleotides: TGTGCCAGCAGCCGCAGTCTACAATTAGCGGACGCAGGCTACGAGCAGTACTTC. Translating it yields CASSRSLQLADAGYEQYF.

The V and J genes are TRBV27 and TRBJ2-3; D is unclear. This CDR3 contains 15 residues. Germline V gene lookup returns CDR1 MNHEY and CDR2 SMNVEV (reference sequence). The ends were cut back, 0 bases at V and 1 base at J, with 8 bases in the middle. The CDR3 DNA follows: TGTGCCAGCAGTTTATCTGTACACCGCACAGATACGCAGTATTTT. It specifies CASSLSVHRTDTQYF.

Only a few counts were recorded for this clone. The rearrangement links TRBV5-1 to TRBJ1-2; D is ambiguous. In germline, CDR1 is SGHRS, CDR2 YFSETQ. CDR3 length: 13 amino acids. V was pared by 3 bases and J by 1 base, with 7 bases between. CDR3 amino acids: CASSYSSNYGYTF. The DNA of the CDR3 is TGCGCCAGCAGCTACAGCAGTAACTATGGCTACACCTTC.

Only a few counts were recorded for this clone. V usage is TRBV4-3 and J usage is TRBJ2-5; D is possibly TRBD1 (5 bases). V was trimmed by 2 bases and J by 0 bases, leaving 10 bases between them. CDR3 size: 15 residues. Germline loops: CDR1 LGHNA, CDR2 YSLEER. CDR3 sequence reads: CASSQPQGYQETQYF. The DNA for the CDR3 is TGCGCCAGCAGCCAACCCCAGGGATACCAAGAGACCCAGTACTTC.

The count of this clone is one. This rearrangement joins TRBV2 to TRBJ1-5; D is perhaps TRBD1 (5 bases). V lost 2 bases and J 2 bases, leaving 7 bases between the germline ends. Per the germline V gene, CDR1 is SNHLY and CDR2 is FYNNEI. The CDR3 has 14 amino acids. Here the CDR3 reads CASSEQGRNQPQHF. The CDR3 bases are TGTGCCAGCAGTGAACAGGGTCGCAATCAGCCCCAGCATTTT.

This chain connects TRBV28 to TRBJ2-3, with TRBD2 matching over 14 bases. Germline values: CDR1 MDHEN, CDR2 SYDVKM. V lost 10 bases to trimming and J lost 9 bases; unmatched junction nucleotides: 15. The CDR3 runs to 16 residues. The CDR3: CANFPGTSGRERTQYF. The CDR3 DNA follows: TGTGCCAACTTCCCCGGGACTAGCGGGAGAGAGAGGACGCAGTATTTT.

This clone was seen only once. CDR3 in amino acids: CASSEGIAGNLYNEQFF. The CDR3, as DNA: TGTGCCAGCAGTGAAGGGATAGCGGGAAATCTATACAATGAGCAGTTCTTC. This chain connects TRBV25-1 to TRBJ2-1, with 8 positions matching TRBD2. Per the germline V gene, CDR1 is MGHDK and CDR2 is SYGVNS. J was trimmed by 4 bases and V by 2 bases; bases with no gene match: 10. The CDR3 consists of 17 residues.

The chain combines TRBV4-2 with TRBJ1-5; no firm D call. The CDR3 covers 15 residues. Deletions cut 0 bases from V and 3 bases from J, with 9 bases between. CDR1 is LGHNA and CDR2 is YNFKEQ in the germline V gene. DNA of the CDR3: TGTGCCAGCAGCCAAGAGGCGGCAGACAATCAGCCCCAGCATTTT. This translates into CASSQEAADNQPQHF.

This chain links TRBV29-1 with TRBJ1-1; 7 bases align to TRBD1. V lost 4 bases and J lost 3; bases outside the gene matches: 5. Per germline, CDR1 SQVTM and CDR2 ANQGSEA. The length of the CDR3 is 13 residues. CDR3 in amino acids: CSVGQGEDTEAFF. CDR3 nucleotide sequence: TGCAGCGTTGGACAGGGCGAGGACACTGAAGCTTTCTTT.

Only a few counts were recorded for this clone. The chain links TRBV2 to TRBJ2-5; TRBD2 aligns across 15 bases. With V trimmed by 4 bases and J by 5 bases, 2 bases remained unmatched. CDR3 length: 15 residues. CDR1 and CDR2 (germline): SNHLY, FYNNEI. The CDR3 region has the DNA TGTGCCAGCAGTGCAGGGACTAGCGGGAGGGAGACCCAGTACTTC. Translated, it gives CASSAGTSGRETQYF.

The chain couples TRBV5-8 to TRBJ2-3; TRBD2 might be the D (5 bases). The CDR3 has 15 residues. Germline CDR1 reads SGHTS; CDR2 reads YDEGEE. The V end lost 4 bases, the J end lost 1 base, and 13 bases lay between the germline ends. In DNA form, the CDR3 reads TGTGCCAGCAGCCCCCTTGGGGAGCGCACAGATACGCAGTATTTT. Translation: CASSPLGERTDTQYF.

This chain connects TRBV28 to TRBJ2-7, with TRBD1 matching over 7 bases. CDR1 is MDHEN, CDR2 SYDVKM, per germline. The CDR3 sequence is 14 residues long. The trim removed 4 bases at V and 4 bases at J, leaving 7 bases unmatched. This CDR3 reads CASSSLRGFYEQYF. The CDR3 DNA sequence: TGTGCCAGCAGTTCCCTCAGGGGGTTTTACGAGCAGTACTTC.

This clone was seen just once. The chain uses TRBV28 and TRBJ1-1; 9 nucleotides agree with TRBD1. Germline-derived CDR1 and CDR2 are MDHEN and SYDVKM. The CDR3 is 15 residues long. Trimming cost V 3 bases and J 1 base; bases outside gene matches: 3. The CDR3 region is CASSLGTGRNTEAFF. CDR3 sequence (DNA): TGTGCCAGCAGTTTGGGGACAGGGCGGAACACTGAAGCTTTCTTT. The full variable domain, its missing parts supplied by reference TRBV28 and TRBJ1-1, is DVKVTQSSRYLVKRTGEKVFLECVQDMDHENMFWYRQDPGLGLRLIYFSYDVKMKEKGDIPEGYSVSREKKERFSLILESASTNQTSMYLCASSLGTGRNTEAFFGQGTRLTVV.

The chain joins TRBV9 to TRBJ2-3, with a weak D call TRBD1 (5 bases). Per germline, CDR1 SGDLS and CDR2 YYNGEE. The CDR3 spans 16 residues. V lost 3 bases and J 0 bases, leaving 14 bases between the germline ends. CDR3 amino acids: CASSDRQKFSTDTQYF. The CDR3 DNA follows: TGTGCCAGCAGCGATAGACAGAAATTCAGCACAGATACGCAGTATTTT.

J is TRBJ2-5 and V is TRBV7-2; 11 bases align to TRBD1. The J segment lost 4 bases and the V segment lost 5 bases, leaving 6 bases of the junction unmatched. This CDR3 is 15 amino acids long. The V gene's germline CDR1 is SGHTA and CDR2 FQGNSA. The CDR3 reads CASSQDRGRLETQYF. The CDR3 bases are TGTGCCAGCAGCCAGGACAGGGGGCGCCTAGAGACCCAGTACTTC.

This clone was seen only once. J is TRBJ2-1 and V is TRBV3-1 (or the pseudogene TRBV3-2); D unresolved. V was cut by 2 bases and J by 4 bases, with 6 bases left in between. CDR1 LGHDT and CDR2 YNNKEL come from the germline V gene (reference sequence). This CDR3 region has 13 residues. The CDR3 DNA reads TGTGCCAGCAGCCAACGAGAGTACAATGAGCAGTTCTTC. Its translation is CASSQREYNEQFF.

The V gene is TRBV5-1, the J gene TRBJ2-5; 11 bases are a match to TRBD1. The CDR3 extends over 16 amino acids. V lost 6 bases, J lost 1 base, and 8 bases stayed unmatched. CDR1 and CDR2 (germline): SGHRS, YFSETQ. The CDR3 region has the DNA TGCGCCAGCAAAAAGCTGGGGACAGGGGGCCAAGAGACCCAGTACTTC. Translating gives CASKKLGTGGQETQYF.

In its sample, this clone was seen once. The V call is TRBV28, the J call TRBJ2-7; D is possibly TRBD1 (6 bases). Germline lookup yields CDR1 MDHEN and CDR2 SYDVKM. This CDR3 has 14 residues. Trimming took off 4 bases at V and 1 base at J, with 11 bases between the two ends. Written as DNA, the CDR3 is TGTGCCAGCAGTTATCAGGACAGATCCTACGAGCAGTACTTC. Amino acid sequence: CASSYQDRSYEQYF. Full variable domain (outside the CDR3, taken from reference TRBV28 and TRBJ2-7): DVKVTQSSRYLVKRTGEKVFLECVQDMDHENMFWYRQDPGLGLRLIYFSYDVKMKEKGDIPEGYSVSREKKERFSLILESASTNQTSMYLCASSYQDRSYEQYFGPGTRLTVT.

V and J are TRBV4-3 and TRBJ2-7; TRBD2 is a possible D gene (6 bases). The CDR3 contains 14 residues. V gave up 2 bases and J gave up 7 bases, with 15 bases separating them. Germline-derived CDR1 and CDR2 are LGHNA and YSLEER. CDR3 DNA: TGCGCCAGCAGCCAATCCGGGACCGGGGGTGAGCAGTACTTC. This codes for CASSQSGTGGEQYF.

The V gene is TRBV29-1, the J gene TRBJ2-3; the D is unclear. Germline V gene sequence: CDR1 SQVTM, CDR2 ANQGSEA. V was cut by 7 bases and J by 0 bases, with 14 bases left in between. The CDR3 loop spans 14 amino acids. CDR3 in DNA: TGCAGCGGTTCTATTCAGGCTAGCACAGATACGCAGTATTTT. It specifies CSGSIQASTDTQYF.

The chain joins TRBV28 to TRBJ1-5; D perhaps matches TRBD1 (5 bases). The CDR3 runs to 13 residues. The V gene lost 7 bases and the J gene lost 3 bases, with 10 bases spanning the gap. The germline CDR1 and CDR2 sequences are MDHEN and SYDVKM. CDR3 sequence reads: CASTSGLNQPQHF. As DNA, the CDR3 is TGTGCCAGCACCTCGGGACTCAATCAGCCCCAGCATTTT.

The chain employs TRBV28 and TRBJ1-2; TRBD1 might be the D (6 bases). The ends were cut back, 7 bases at V and 6 bases at J, with 15 bases in the middle. Germline CDR1 and CDR2: MDHEN and SYDVKM. This CDR3 contains 13 residues. The CDR3 region is CASIKQGQDGYTF. The CDR3 coding sequence is TGTGCCAGCATAAAACAGGGCCAGGATGGCTACACCTTC.

This rearrangement joins TRBV18 to TRBJ2-7; a possible D gene is TRBD2 (5 bases). With 0 bases removed from V and 1 base from J, the gap between germline ends came to 7 bases. The CDR3 runs to 14 residues. Germline V CDR1 and CDR2: KGHSH, LQKENI. The CDR3 bases are TGTGCCAGCTCACCACCAGGCGGGTCCTACGAGCAGTACTTC. Its translation: CASSPPGGSYEQYF.

This clone was seen a handful of times. The identical CDR3 is also encoded by other nucleotide sequences in the sample. The chain joins TRBV6-5 to TRBJ2-7; possibly TRBD1 for D (5 bases). The germline V gene has CDR1 MNHEY and CDR2 SVGAGI. CDR3 length: 12 residues. V was pared by 4 bases and J by 4 bases, with 8 bases between. This CDR3 is CASSFQGYEQYF. CDR3 nucleotides: TGTGCCAGCAGTTTCCAGGGTTACGAGCAGTACTTC.

The V gene is TRBV19, the J gene TRBJ2-7, with 7 positions matching TRBD2. Germline CDR1 LNHDA, CDR2 SQIVND (reference sequence). V gave up 3 bases and J gave up 3 bases; unmatched junction bases: 5. The CDR3 is 14 residues long. Written as DNA, the CDR3 is TGTGCCAGTAGTATCGGGGGGTATATCTACGAGCAGTACTTC. It codes for CASSIGGYIYEQYF.

The CDR3 region has the DNA TGTGCCAGAAGCTCCCCCGATTGGCGGGTTTCCTACAATGAGCAGTTCTTC. Its protein product is CARSSPDWRVSYNEQFF. This sequence joins TRBV5-3 and TRBJ2-1, with a possible D match to TRBD2 (5 bases). TRBV5-3 carries the ORF label, with uncertain function. This CDR3 contains 17 residues. V lost 3 bases, J lost 1 base, and 17 bases lay in between.

The chain uses TRBV18 and TRBJ2-3; 10 bases line up with TRBD1. The V and J ends lost 6 bases and 4 bases, in that order; junction bases with no gene match: 7. Germline CDR1 KGHSH, CDR2 LQKENI. The CDR3 totals 15 residues. In DNA form, the CDR3 reads TGTGCCAGCTCTAAAACGACAGGGGGCCCAGATACGCAGTATTTT. Translating it yields CASSKTTGGPDTQYF.

The CDR3 reads CATSDLSSGGTGYTF. CDR3 bases: TGTGCCACCAGTGATTTAAGTTCTGGAGGGACTGGCTACACCTTC. The chain carries TRBV24-1 and TRBJ1-2; perhaps TRBD1 as D (5 bases). CDR3 length: 15 amino acids. Germline V gives CDR1 KGHDR, CDR2 SFDVKD. V gave up 1 base and J gave up 7 bases, with 15 bases separating them.

The rearrangement links TRBV28 to TRBJ1-6, with D perhaps TRBD1 (5 bases). The CDR3 length is 14 residues. Germline assignment: CDR1 MDHEN and CDR2 SYDVKM. The V and J ends lost 2 bases and 7 bases respectively, with 9 bases between them. The CDR3: CASSLGAANSPLHF. The CDR3 DNA reads TGTGCCAGCAGTTTAGGGGCAGCCAATTCACCCCTCCACTTT.

The rearrangement joins TRBV6-1 to TRBJ1-1, with 7 positions matching TRBD1. Germline loops: CDR1 MNHNS, CDR2 SASEGT. This CDR3 has 15 residues. Losses at the gene ends were 6 bases for V and 1 base for J; bases not matched to a gene: 8. CDR3 coding DNA: TGTGCCAGCAGCTACCAGGGGACAGAGAACACTGAAGCTTTCTTT. Its protein is CASSYQGTENTEAFF.